What follows are 19 T cell receptor beta chains derived from one specimen sequenced in a study of control samples from healthy donors and cancer patients. Using immunoSEQ multiplex PCR, the repertoire was profiled, and TCRdb retains in-frame clones only, with some absent. The sample lists 35,000 to 50,000 clones, approximately 89% occurring once. Sequenced: PBMCs. Every receptor here comes from an older woman with lung cancer.

On this clone: The sample contains more than one DNA sequence encoding this CDR3. The chain links TRBV30 to TRBJ1-1; D not resolved. The germline gives CDR1 GTSNPN, CDR2 SVGIG (reference sequence). The ends were cut back, 0 bases at V and 1 base at J, with 3 bases in the middle. The CDR3 length is 12 residues. The CDR3 sequence: CAWSVGNTEAFF. As DNA, the CDR3 is TGTGCCTGGAGTGTGGGGAACACTGAAGCTTTCTTT.

This chain uses TRBV11-3 with TRBJ1-6; 8 positions match TRBD1. This CDR3 spans 15 amino acids. The V and J ends lost 2 bases and 5 bases, in that order; junction bases with no gene match: 2. CDR1 SGHNT and CDR2 YENEEA come from the germline V gene. CDR3 amino acids: CASSLSGQDNSPLHF. The CDR3 DNA sequence: TGTGCCAGCAGCTTATCGGGACAGGATAATTCACCCCTCCACTTT.

V and J are TRBV13 and TRBJ1-3; D is undetermined. V lost 4 bases and J 4 bases, leaving 17 bases between the germline ends. This CDR3 contains 16 residues. CDR1 is PRHDT, CDR2 FYEKMQ, per germline (reference sequence). The CDR3 loop is CASSSPSNRYGNTIYF. DNA of the CDR3: TGTGCCAGCAGCTCCCCCTCCAACAGATACGGAAACACCATATATTTT.

V and J are TRBV11-2 and TRBJ1-2, with D perhaps matching TRBD1 (5 bases). With 4 bases removed from V and 6 bases from J, the gap between germline ends came to 27 bases. Germline V gene data show CDR1 as SGHAT and CDR2 as FQNNGV. The CDR3 sequence is 18 residues long. CDR3 residues: CASSSRVRGRGFGNGYTF. CDR3 in DNA: TGTGCCAGCAGCTCGCGGGTTCGGGGACGGGGATTTGGCAATGGCTACACCTTC.

The rearrangement joins TRBV7-2 to TRBJ1-2; 7 bases are a match to TRBD1. The CDR3 has 14 residues. CDR1 is SGHTA, CDR2 FQGNSA, per germline. The trim removed 5 bases at V and 4 bases at J, leaving 7 bases unmatched. CDR3 nucleotide sequence: TGTGCCAGCAGCGTGCAGGGGGAGGGCTATGGCTACACCTTC. Protein sequence: CASSVQGEGYGYTF.

This clone was detected a few times. This rearrangement joins TRBV6-6 to TRBJ1-4; 10 bases align to TRBD1. V was clipped by 4 bases and J by 7 bases; unmatched bases: 3. The CDR3 is made up of 14 amino acids. CDR1 is MNHNY and CDR2 is SVGAGI in the germline V gene (reference sequence). CDR3 sequence reads: CASSSGQGIEKLFF. The CDR3 DNA is TGTGCCAGCAGTTCGGGACAGGGGATTGAAAAACTGTTTTTT.

The rearrangement uses TRBV6-2 or TRBV6-3 and TRBJ2-5; 13 positions agree with TRBD2. Germline-derived CDR1 and CDR2 are MNHEY and SVGEGT. The CDR3 length is 16 residues. The ends lost 2 bases at V and 5 bases at J; junction bases unmatched: 5. Here the CDR3 DNA reads TGTGCCAGCAGTTACGGACTAGCGGGAGAAGGGGAGACCCAGTACTTC. It codes for CASSYGLAGEGETQYF.

V and J are TRBV6-2 or TRBV6-3 and TRBJ2-5, with a possible D match to TRBD2 (5 bases). CDR1 and CDR2 (germline): MNHEY, SVGEGT. CDR3 length equals 16 residues. Trimming took 0 bases from V and 5 from J, leaving 16 bases between them. The DNA for the CDR3 is TGTGCCAGCAGTTACTCGATACGGGGATTTGGGGAGACCCAGTACTTC. This sequence encodes CASSYSIRGFGETQYF.

This sequence joins TRBV7-2 and TRBJ1-2; TRBD1 might be the D (5 bases). The CDR3 sequence is 14 residues long. The V end was cut by 4 bases, the J end by 8 bases, with 17 bases between. Germline V CDR1 and CDR2: SGHTA, FQGNSA. The CDR3 protein is CASSYPAGLRGYTF. CDR3 DNA: TGTGCCAGCAGCTACCCGGCAGGGCTCCGGGGCTACACCTTC.

The chain employs TRBV7-9 and TRBJ2-1; D gene uncertain. There are 14 residues in the CDR3. With 4 bases removed from V and 7 bases from J, the gap between germline ends came to 14 bases. Germline CDR1 reads SEHNR; CDR2 reads FQNEAQ (reference sequence). CDR3 protein: CASSSKTDPNEQFF. The CDR3, as DNA: TGTGCCAGCAGCTCGAAGACCGACCCGAATGAGCAGTTCTTC.

The chain employs TRBV6-5 and TRBJ2-7; TRBD1 aligns across 8 bases. This CDR3 has 14 residues. Germline V CDR1 and CDR2: MNHEY, SVGAGI. Losses at the gene ends were 5 bases for V and 2 bases for J; bases not matched to a gene: 5. CDR3 nucleotide sequence: TGTGCCAGCAGTATCTACAGGGGGGCCTACGAGCAGTACTTC. This codes for CASSIYRGAYEQYF.

The chain couples TRBV19 to TRBJ2-7, with a possible D match to TRBD2 (6 bases). V was trimmed by 10 bases and J by 7 bases, leaving 23 bases between them. CDR3 length: 14 amino acids. CDR1 is LNHDA and CDR2 is SQIVND in the germline V gene (reference sequence). The CDR3 DNA is TGTGCCACCACCCCCGTGGCCTCGGCGGGGGAGCAGTACTTC. It is translated as CATTPVASAGEQYF.

This chain links TRBV15 with TRBJ2-1; weak D call: TRBD2 (5 bases). The CDR3 spans 13 residues. Germline CDR1 is LNHNV and CDR2 is YYDKDF (reference sequence). CDR3 residues: CAATPDEGAEQFF. CDR3 bases: TGTGCGGCCACCCCGGACGAGGGAGCTGAGCAGTTCTTC.

V gene TRBV10-1 combines with J gene TRBJ2-7; D is perhaps TRBD2 (6 bases). The CDR3 runs to 15 residues. The V end was cut by 3 bases, the J end by 3 bases, with 15 bases between. Per germline, CDR1 WNHNN and CDR2 SYGVQD (reference sequence). The CDR3 bases are TGCGCCAGCAGTGATTTGGGGGAGACTAGCTACGAGCAGTACTTC. It codes for CASSDLGETSYEQYF.

V and J are TRBV11-3 and TRBJ2-7; D not certain. Germline V gene lookup returns CDR1 SGHNT and CDR2 YENEEA. V dropped 3 bases and J dropped 6 bases, with 9 bases sitting between them. This CDR3 region has 12 residues. DNA of the CDR3: TGTGCCAGCAGCTTCATAGGGTCCGAGCAGTACTTC. It codes for CASSFIGSEQYF.

A single count supports this clone. The genes are TRBV24-1 and TRBJ2-1; D call uncertain. Germline CDR1 KGHDR, CDR2 SFDVKD. Trimming left V 0 bases short and J 6 bases short, with 8 bases between. This CDR3 has 14 amino acids. The CDR3 nucleotides read TGTGCCACCAGTGATTTGAGGGTCGGCAATGAGCAGTTCTTC. Residues: CATSDLRVGNEQFF.

This chain joins TRBV11-2 and TRBJ2-1; TRBD1 or TRBD2 may be the D gene (5 bases each). CDR3 size: 17 residues. Trimming took 1 base from V and 0 from J, leaving 13 bases between them. The germline V gene has CDR1 SGHAT and CDR2 FQNNGV. CDR3 sequence reads: CASSLVGVVSSYNEQFF. CDR3 nucleotide sequence: TGTGCCAGCAGCTTAGTGGGGGTGGTTAGCTCCTACAATGAGCAGTTCTTC.

The CDR3 here is CASSPGGSDKNIQYF. The DNA of the CDR3 is TGTGCCAGCAGCCCAGGGGGCTCGGACAAAAACATTCAGTACTTC. This chain uses TRBV11-3 with TRBJ2-4; 8 positions match TRBD1. Germline trimming cut 5 bases from V and 3 bases from J; bases unmatched to any gene: 6. Germline loops: CDR1 SGHNT, CDR2 YENEEA. The length of the CDR3 is 15 residues.

V is TRBV9 and J is TRBJ2-7, with 7 bases lining up with TRBD2. In germline, CDR1 is SGDLS, CDR2 YYNGEE. The V segment lost 2 bases and the J segment 3 bases; nucleotides outside the gene matches: 11. This CDR3 is built from 16 residues. This chain's CDR3 is CASSVGLGEGRYEQYF. Written as DNA, the CDR3 is TGTGCCAGCAGCGTGGGACTGGGGGAGGGCCGCTACGAGCAGTACTTC.